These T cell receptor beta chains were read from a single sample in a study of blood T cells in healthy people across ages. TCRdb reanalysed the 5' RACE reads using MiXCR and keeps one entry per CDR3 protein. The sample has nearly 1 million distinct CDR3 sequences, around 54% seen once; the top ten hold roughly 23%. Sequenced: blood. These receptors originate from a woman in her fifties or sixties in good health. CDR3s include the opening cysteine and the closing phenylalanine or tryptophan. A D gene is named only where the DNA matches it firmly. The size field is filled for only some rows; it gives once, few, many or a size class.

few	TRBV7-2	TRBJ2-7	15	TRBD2	TGTGCCAGCAGCTTTACCCTAGCGGGAACCTACGAGCAGTACTTC	CASSFTLAGTYEQYF
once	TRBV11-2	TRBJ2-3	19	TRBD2	TGTGCCAGCAGCTTAGTGACACTAGCGGGAGGGGTCCCCACAGATACGCAGTATTTT	CASSLVTLAGGVPTDTQYF
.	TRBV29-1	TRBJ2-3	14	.	TGCAGCGTTGTTCCGACTAGTGTCGCAGATACGCAGTATTTT	CSVVPTSVADTQYF
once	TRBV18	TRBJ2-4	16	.	TGTGCCAGCTCACCACCAGGGTCACTAGCCAAAAACATTCAGTACTTC	CASSPPGSLAKNIQYF
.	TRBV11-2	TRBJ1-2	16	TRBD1	TGTGCCAGCAGCTTAAGGTCCGGGACAGGGCCTGGTGGCTACACCTTC	CASSLRSGTGPGGYTF
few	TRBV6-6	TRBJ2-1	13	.	TGTGCCAGCAGTGCGGGGACCCTCCCCAAGCAGTTCTTC	CASSAGTLPKQFF
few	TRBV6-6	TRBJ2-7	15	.	TGTGCCAGCAGTCCGGGCAGACGGGCCCACTACGAGCAGTACTTC	CASSPGRRAHYEQYF
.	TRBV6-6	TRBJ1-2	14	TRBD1	TGTGCCAGCAGTCCTGAGACAGGGTCTATCGGCTACACCTTC	CASSPETGSIGYTF
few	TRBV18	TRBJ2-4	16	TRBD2	TGTGCCAGCTCACCTCTAGCGGGAGGGGCCAAAAACATTCAGTACTTC	CASSPLAGGAKNIQYF
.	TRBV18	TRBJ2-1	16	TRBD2	TGTGCCAGCTCACCACCGGGACTAGCGGGAGGAAATGAGCTGTTCTTC	CASSPPGLAGGNELFF
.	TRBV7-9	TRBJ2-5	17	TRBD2	TGTGCCAGCAGCTATTGGACTAGCGGGAGTGCCAGGAAGACCCAGTACTTC	CASSYWTSGSARKTQYF
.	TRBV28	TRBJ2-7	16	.	TGTGCCAGCAGTTCCTCCGCACAGGGTAAAGCTTACGAGCAGTACTTC	CASSSSAQGKAYEQYF
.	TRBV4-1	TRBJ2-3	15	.	TGCGCCAGCAGCCCTCGTCATGGGGGGAGGGATACGCAGTATTTT	CASSPRHGGRDTQYF